A selection of T cell receptor beta chains follows, all from one sample in a study of blood T cell repertoires in COVID-19. Repertoires were generated with immunoSEQ multiplex PCR, while TCRdb's copy carries only in-frame clones and drops some. Seen here are more than 85,000 clones, about four fifths observed once, and the top ten hold approximately 4.5%. The material sequenced was peripheral blood. These receptors came from a human donor in a cohort sampled during active COVID-19. The CDR3 runs from the conserved cysteine through the conserved F or W. A D gene is named only where the DNA matches it firmly. Some rows mark clone size as missing; the rest say once, few, many or name a class of expanded clone.

cdr3_length	v_call	clone_size	d_call	j_call	cdr3_nt	cdr3_aa
13	TRBV5-1	-	-	TRBJ1-2	TGCGCCAGCAGCCCGGGAGATCTCTATGGCTACACCTTC	CASSPGDLYGYTF
15	TRBV6-5	-	-	TRBJ2-2	TGTGCCAGCACTGCAGGGGCCGAGAACACCGGGGAGCTGTTTTTT	CASTAGAENTGELFF
15	TRBV2	-	TRBD1	TRBJ1-5	TGTGCCAGCAGTGAGGGGACAGATAGCAATCAGCCCCAGCATTTT	CASSEGTDSNQPQHF
15	TRBV19	-	-	TRBJ2-3	TGTGCCAGTAGTATGGTCAGGGGACGCACAGATACGCAGTATTTT	CASSMVRGRTDTQYF
15	TRBV5-6	-	TRBD1	TRBJ1-2	TGTGCCAGCAGCGCCCGGGGGCAGGGGGCTTATGGCTACACCTTC	CASSARGQGAYGYTF
19	TRBV7-9	-	TRBD1	TRBJ2-5	TGTGCCAGCAGTGGCCCCCTTGCCGAGGGACAGGGACACCAAGAGACCCAGTACTTC	CASSGPLAEGQGHQETQYF
15	TRBV5-4	-	TRBD1	TRBJ1-4	TGTGCCAGCAGCGAAACAGGGGCAACTAATGAAAAACTGTTTTTT	CASSETGATNEKLFF
15	TRBV2	-	TRBD1	TRBJ1-4	TGTGCCAGCAACTCCTACAGGGGGCGCAAGGAAAAACTGTTTTTT	CASNSYRGRKEKLFF
16	TRBV24-1	-	-	TRBJ2-3	TGTGCCACCAGTGATTTGACAGGCACTAGCACAGATACGCAGTATTTT	CATSDLTGTSTDTQYF
18	TRBV5-5	-	TRBD1	TRBJ1-5	TGTGCCAGCAGCTTGGTTGGGGGACAGGGGGCTTACAATCAGCCCCAGCATTTT	CASSLVGGQGAYNQPQHF
14	TRBV6-5	-	-	TRBJ1-5	TGTGCCAGCAGTTACGGCAGGGGCCAGGGTCCCCAGCATTTT	CASSYGRGQGPQHF
15	TRBV6-5	-	-	TRBJ2-3	TGTGCCAGCAGTTACTCTGGGGCCAGCACAGATACGCAGTATTTT	CASSYSGASTDTQYF
14	TRBV24-1	-	-	TRBJ1-2	TGTGCCACCAGTCGGGGAAACTCGCCATATGGCTACACCTTC	CATSRGNSPYGYTF
17	TRBV5-4	few	-	TRBJ1-5	TGTGCCAGCAGCCCCTATAAAGGGGCTGGTGACAATCAGCCCCAGCATTTT	CASSPYKGAGDNQPQHF
15	TRBV11-1	-	TRBD2	TRBJ2-7	TGTGCCAGCAGCCCGCGTAGCGGGGGGCGCTACGAGCAGTACTTC	CASSPRSGGRYEQYF
15	TRBV11-3	once	-	TRBJ2-3	TGTGCCAGCAGCATCACAGGGTATAGCACAGATACGCAGTATTTT	CASSITGYSTDTQYF
16	TRBV7-2	few	TRBD2	TRBJ2-3	TGTGCCAGCAGCTTAGCTGTCGGGGGGGCTGGAGATACGCAGTATTTT	CASSLAVGGAGDTQYF
18	TRBV7-6	-	TRBD1	TRBJ1-6	TGTGCCAGCAGCCGCGCCGGGACAGGAAGGTCCTATAATTCACCCCTCCACTTT	CASSRAGTGRSYNSPLHF
14	TRBV14	-	-	TRBJ1-6	TGTGCCAGCAGCAGACAAACAGGGAATTCACCCCTCCACTTT	CASSRQTGNSPLHF
15	TRBV12-2	-	-	TRBJ1-1	TGTGCAAGTCGCCCCAGGACAGGGCGGTGCACTGAAGCTTTCTTT	CASRPRTGRCTEAFF
16	TRBV19	-	TRBD1	TRBJ1-1	TGTGCCAGTAGCCCCGGGACAGGGGGCTGGCACACTGAAGCTTTCTTT	CASSPGTGGWHTEAFF
13	TRBV6-2/TRBV6-3	few	TRBD2	TRBJ2-7	TGTGCCAGCAGTTCCTCTAGCGGGGCGAAGCAGTACTTC	CASSSSSGAKQYF
16	TRBV6-1	-	TRBD2	TRBJ2-4	TGTGCCAGCAGTGTCCAGCGGGGGCTAGCCAAAAACATTCAGTACTTC	CASSVQRGLAKNIQYF
13	TRBV7-9	few	TRBD2	TRBJ2-5	TGTGCCAGCAGCGGACTAGCGGTCGAGACCCAGTACTTC	CASSGLAVETQYF
14	TRBV9	-	-	TRBJ1-1	TGTGCCAGCAGCGTTACAGGGACGAACACTGAAGCTTTCTTT	CASSVTGTNTEAFF
15	TRBV7-9	-	-	TRBJ1-2	TGTGCCAGCAGCTTAGGCTTCACTACTAACTATGGCTACACCTTC	CASSLGFTTNYGYTF
15	TRBV28	-	-	TRBJ1-2	TGTGCCAGCACCCGGTCGGGTTTCTCAAACTATGGCTACACCTTC	CASTRSGFSNYGYTF
16	TRBV18	-	TRBD1	TRBJ1-1	TGTGCCAGCTCACCACGGACAGGGCGTTCTATAACTGAAGCTTTCTTT	CASSPRTGRSITEAFF
13	TRBV6-5	-	TRBD1	TRBJ1-2	TGTGCCAGCAATTGGGACAGAAGATATGGCTACACCTTC	CASNWDRRYGYTF
17	TRBV7-9	-	-	TRBJ1-5	TGTGCCAGCAGCTTAGCGGGAGTGCGGGAAGACAATCAGCCCCAGCATTTT	CASSLAGVREDNQPQHF
15	TRBV19	-	TRBD1	TRBJ1-2	TGTGCCAGTAGTACCTGGACAGGGAGAAACTATGGCTACACCTTC	CASSTWTGRNYGYTF
13	TRBV3-1/TRBV3-2	-	-	TRBJ1-2	TGTGCCAGCAGCGATACAGGGCCACATGGCTACACCTTC	CASSDTGPHGYTF
16	TRBV7-2	-	-	TRBJ2-3	TGTGCCAGCAGCTTAGCGGGGGGAAGACCCACAGATACGCAGTATTTT	CASSLAGGRPTDTQYF
15	TRBV19	few	-	TRBJ2-3	TGTGCCAGTAGTTCTCCCACAGGTCGCACAGATACGCAGTATTTT	CASSSPTGRTDTQYF
16	TRBV9	once	TRBD2	TRBJ2-5	TGTGCCAGCAGCGTCCACGCGGGGGGGCAAGGGGAGACCCAGTACTTC	CASSVHAGGQGETQYF
15	TRBV18	-	-	TRBJ2-7	TGTGCCAGCTCACTACGGACACCGAGCTCCTACGAGCAGTACTTC	CASSLRTPSSYEQYF
16	TRBV7-2	-	TRBD1	TRBJ1-6	TGTGCCAGCAGCTTAGCCTCGGGACAGGTCTTTTCACCCCTCCACTTT	CASSLASGQVFSPLHF
16	TRBV15	few	TRBD2	TRBJ2-3	TGTGCCACCAGCACTGGACTAGCGGATAGCACAGATACGCAGTATTTT	CATSTGLADSTDTQYF
14	TRBV6-2/TRBV6-3	-	TRBD1	TRBJ1-1	TGTGCCAGCAGTCGCCGGGACAGGAGAGCCGAAGCTTTCTTT	CASSRRDRRAEAFF
14	TRBV30	-	-	TRBJ2-2	TGTGCCTGGGGTGGGCGCTCGAACACCGGGGAGCTGTTTTTT	CAWGGRSNTGELFF
13	TRBV9	-	-	TRBJ2-7	TGTGCCAGCAGCGAGGGGATTTCATACGAGCAGTACTTC	CASSEGISYEQYF
12	TRBV6-5	-	-	TRBJ1-1	TGTGCCAGCAGTCACAGAAACACTGAAGCTTTCTTT	CASSHRNTEAFF
13	TRBV19	-	-	TRBJ1-1	TGTGCCAGTATTTTCCAGGGTGGCACTGAAGCTTTCTTT	CASIFQGGTEAFF
12	TRBV29-1	-	-	TRBJ2-5	TGCAGCGTTGTGGACAGCGGAGCGACCCAGTACTTC	CSVVDSGATQYF
13	TRBV4-3	few	-	TRBJ2-7	TGCGCCAGCAGCCAATGGCTTCTCTACGAGCAGTACTTC	CASSQWLLYEQYF